One and the same sample provided the 9 T cell receptor beta chains below, sequenced in a study of shared clonotypes between healthy human individuals (dated by TCRdb to between 2020 and 2021). The library was obtained by the immunoSEQ multiplex PCR assay. Here the immuneACCESS table is served through TCRdb, limited to in-frame sequences with V and J called. Missing clones are a known gap in these copies; in checked studies unresolved V genes cover under half, and the rest lacks a known reason. The sample table contains 2,500,000 or so clones; only one count was recorded for 90% to 95% of them. The biggest ten clones account for around 0.14% of the sample. Sequencing was done on a sample of naive CD4+ T cells sorted from blood. This sample's cell subset or site label indicates: CD45RA+ positively selected. Every receptor here comes from a man between 18 and 35 years old in good health.

The chain uses TRBV27 and TRBJ2-7, with TRBD2 matching 9 bases. CDR1 MNHEY and CDR2 SMNVEV come from the germline V gene (reference sequence). With 1 base clipped from V and 2 bases from J, the junction kept 12 bases outside the gene matches. CDR3 length equals 18 residues. For the CDR3, the DNA is TGTGCCAGCAGTTTATATCCCCCCGGACTAGCGCGAGCCTACGAGCAGTACTTC. Its protein is CASSLYPPGLARAYEQYF.

The chain has TRBV9 and TRBJ2-7; 11 bases align to TRBD2. Trimming removed 4 bases from V and 2 bases from J; junction bases left unmatched: 14. The length of the CDR3 is 18 residues. CDR1 SGDLS and CDR2 YYNGEE come from the germline V gene. The CDR3: CASSPAGTSGRGTYEQYF. The CDR3 bases are TGTGCCAGCAGCCCAGCCGGGACTAGCGGAAGGGGTACCTACGAGCAGTACTTC.

The V call is TRBV11-2, the J call TRBJ1-6, with a tentative D call TRBD1 (5 bases). CDR3 length: 15 amino acids. Between the trimmed V and J ends, which lost 2 bases and 10 bases, there was a span of 15 bases. The germline V gene encodes CDR1 SGHAT and CDR2 FQNNGV. As DNA, the CDR3 is TGTGCCAGCAGCTTATACGGGGGGATCGGATCACCCCTCCACTTT. Encoded protein: CASSLYGGIGSPLHF.

The chain is built from TRBV7-2 and TRBJ2-7; D gene uncertain. Germline V CDR1 and CDR2: SGHTA, FQGNSA. The CDR3 sequence is 14 residues long. V was shortened by 0 bases and J by 3 bases, with 9 bases between the two germline ends. The CDR3 reads CASSLARVNYEQYF. CDR3 in DNA: TGTGCCAGCAGCTTAGCACGGGTGAACTACGAGCAGTACTTC.

The chain carries TRBV19 and TRBJ2-7; perhaps TRBD1 as D (6 bases). This CDR3 spans 14 amino acids. Germline-derived CDR1 and CDR2 are LNHDA and SQIVND (reference sequence). Trimming pared 6 bases from V and 2 bases from J, leaving 14 bases between. The CDR3 DNA follows: TGTGCCAGTAGAAACGCCGGGGACACCTACGAGCAGTACTTC. Protein: CASRNAGDTYEQYF.

The V call is TRBV6-1, the J call TRBJ2-7; no definite D call. Germline CDR1 and CDR2: MNHNS and SASEGT. The CDR3 length is 15 residues. Trimming pared 4 bases from V and 1 base from J, leaving 14 bases between. In DNA, the CDR3 is TGTGCCAGCAGTGGGAGAGGTATAGGGTCCTACGAGCAGTACTTC. Protein sequence: CASSGRGIGSYEQYF.

This clone was observed once. J is TRBJ2-1 and V is TRBV7-9; TRBD2 matches at 11 bases. Germline-derived CDR1 and CDR2 are SEHNR and FQNEAQ (reference sequence). The V segment lost 8 bases and the J segment 4 bases; nucleotides outside the gene matches: 16. The CDR3 is made up of 18 amino acids. CDR3 nucleotide sequence: TGTGCCAGCTACTCCGGGACTAGCGGACCCACAAGATACAATGAGCAGTTCTTC. Its translation: CASYSGTSGPTRYNEQFF.

This clone was seen just once. The chain employs TRBV7-9 and TRBJ2-1, with TRBD2 matching 8 bases. Germline trimming cut 3 bases from V and 9 bases from J; bases unmatched to any gene: 13. This CDR3 is built from 16 residues. Germline lookup yields CDR1 SEHNR and CDR2 FQNEAQ (reference sequence). In DNA form, the CDR3 reads TGTGCCAGCAGCTTGCAAGCGGGAGTGAAAGGCGGTGAGCAGTTCTTC. The encoded protein is CASSLQAGVKGGEQFF.

V usage is TRBV6-5 and J usage is TRBJ1-4; D unclear. Per germline, CDR1 MNHEY and CDR2 SVGAGI. Trimming shortened V by 2 bases and J by 8 bases, and 9 bases separated the two germline ends. The CDR3 spans 13 residues. The chain's CDR3 is CASSYDGVEKLFF. DNA of the CDR3: TGTGCCAGCAGTTACGACGGCGTGGAAAAACTGTTTTTT.